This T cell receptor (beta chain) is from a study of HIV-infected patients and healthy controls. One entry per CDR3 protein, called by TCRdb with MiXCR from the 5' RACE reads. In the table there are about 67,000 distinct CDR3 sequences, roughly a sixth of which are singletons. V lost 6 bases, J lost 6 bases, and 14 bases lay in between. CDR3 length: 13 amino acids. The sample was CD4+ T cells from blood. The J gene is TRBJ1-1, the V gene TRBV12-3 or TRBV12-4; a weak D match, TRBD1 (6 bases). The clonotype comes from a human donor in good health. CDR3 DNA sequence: TGTGCCAGCAGCCGTCTCAGGGGTGCTGAAGCTTTCTTT. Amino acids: CASSRLRGAEAFF.